This T cell receptor (beta chain) was captured in a study of shared T cell receptors in the human thymus. With V trimmed by 8 bases and J by 3 bases, 3 bases remained unmatched. In germline, CDR1 is MDHEN, CDR2 SYDVKM. This CDR3 comprises 13 residues. Produced via immunoSEQ multiplex PCR; TCRdb's table is partial and in-frame only. This table holds approximately 400,000 clones, roughly 94% found once. The V gene is TRBV28, the J gene TRBJ2-7; 11 bases match TRBD1. Sequencing was carried out using thymocytes. This receptor was taken from a human donor. The CDR3, as DNA: TGTGCCAGCGGTGGGACAGGGGGCTACGAGCAGTACTTC. It yields the protein CASGGTGGYEQYF.